The clone carrying this TCR beta chain was seen a few times. Antigen specificity is unknown. Sample treatment: randomized to nivolumab then ipilimumab (arm A) or the reverse (arm B). No patient had prior DNA-damaging chemotherapy. The data derive from a study of sequential checkpoint blockade in melanoma. Study as a whole: About 90 pretreatment tumor DNA samples were TCRβ immunosequenced. Twenty-two patients had tumor biopsies before treatment and at week 13. General study findings and limits: PD-L1 staining and CD8+ counts, not mutational load, tracked tumor T-cell clonality.

Sequencing was performed with immunoSEQ multiplex PCR; in TCRdb, only in-frame clones are kept and a portion is missing. The data show over 3,000 clones, with more than 20% seen just once and 23% held by the top ten. The CDR3 is made up of 12 amino acids. Trimming took off 5 bases at V and 8 bases at J, with 10 bases between the two ends. Germline assignment: CDR1 SGDLS and CDR2 YYNGEE. This TCR derives from a human donor with melanoma. The rearrangement links TRBV9 to TRBJ2-2, with D unclear. Sequenced material: tumor tissue (inferred from file names), taken from a patient given nivolumab and ipilimumab in sequence. CDR3 in amino acids: CASSERRGELFF. As DNA, the CDR3 is TGTGCCAGCAGTGAAAGGCGAGGGGAGCTGTTTTTT.